These T cell receptor beta chains were read from a single sample in a study of CXCR3-negative and CXCR3-positive naive CD8 T cells. TCRdb re-called the 5' RACE reads and shows each CDR3 protein once, DNA omitted. Its table records roughly 120,000 distinct CDR3 sequences. Sequenced sample: naive CXCR3+ CD8+ T cells from blood. Source of these receptors: a human donor in good health. Some clones in this sample may be carry-over from other donors' samples. Each CDR3 is given with its conserved first and last residue.

V gene	J gene	CDR3 protein
TRBV7-2	TRBJ2-1	CASAVGLSYNEQFF
TRBV7-3	TRBJ1-1	CASSPWGGTEAFF
TRBV28	TRBJ2-2	CASSLKRADGELFF
TRBV7-9	TRBJ2-1	CASSLTAEFEQFF
TRBV30	TRBJ2-1	CACREGVNEQFF
TRBV7-3	TRBJ2-2	CASSLSPGQGDTGELFF
TRBV12-3/TRBV12-4	TRBJ2-7	CASRLAGGPYEQYF
TRBV7-2	TRBJ1-1	CASSLGQGAKTEAFF
TRBV29-1	TRBJ2-2	CSVPGPVTGELFF
TRBV29-1	TRBJ2-1	CSVPGRADEQFF
TRBV29-1	TRBJ1-2	CSVVSSQLNYGYTF
TRBV27	TRBJ2-1	CASTPRGGAPDEQFF
TRBV13	TRBJ2-1	CASSSSGTGANEQFF
TRBV29-1	TRBJ1-2	CSVEDWTGPNYGYTF
TRBV28	TRBJ1-5	CASSFWGKEGKAQHF
TRBV7-9	TRBJ2-5	CASSLVVGQETQYF
TRBV5-1	TRBJ1-1	CASSTGLSLNTEAFF
TRBV15	TRBJ2-7	CATSRDRGTYSYEQYF
TRBV7-2	TRBJ2-5	CASSLLSTSILETQYF
TRBV2	TRBJ2-4	CASSDGRLAAISNIQYF
TRBV6-6	TRBJ2-7	CASSHPLEGVSEQYF
TRBV4-1	TRBJ2-3	CASSQAAGATDTQYF
TRBV5-1	TRBJ2-7	CASSFEGYEQYF
TRBV14	TRBJ2-7	CASSQDVGAASYEQYF
TRBV5-1	TRBJ2-7	CASSLEVGGGYEQYF
TRBV6-5	TRBJ1-1	CASSHPPPVTEAFF
TRBV6-2/TRBV6-3	TRBJ2-7	CASSRSYEQYF
TRBV9	TRBJ2-7	CASSVASRGGSHEQYF
TRBV29-1	TRBJ1-2	CSVEDVLGDRTNYGYTF
TRBV5-1	TRBJ2-5	CASSSDSSQETQYF